Following are 13 T cell receptor beta chains from one sample sequenced in a study of CD8 T cells in ankylosing spondylitis. From the 5' RACE reads, TCRdb called clonotypes with MiXCR, one entry per CDR3 protein. The table has 250,000 or so distinct CDR3 sequences, 18% seen once. Specimen: blood, either unsorted or a sorted T cell fraction (not recorded which). Receptors were obtained from a male donor with ankylosing spondylitis or in good health (not recorded which).

This clonotype was detected ten times or more. The V and J genes are TRBV4-3 and TRBJ2-3; 11 nucleotides agree with TRBD2. Germline V lookup: CDR1 LGHNA, CDR2 YSLEER. This CDR3 has 18 residues. V was pared by 0 bases and J by 4 bases, with 9 bases of the junction left unmatched. The CDR3 sequence is CASSQDLFSGRAADTQYF. The CDR3 bases are TGCGCCAGCAGCCAAGACCTCTTTAGCGGGAGGGCTGCAGATACGCAGTATTTT.

This clonotype was found a few times. The gene calls are TRBV5-1 and TRBJ2-3; 9 bases are shared with TRBD2. V was pared by 7 bases and J by 5 bases, with 11 bases of the junction left unmatched. This CDR3 is 15 amino acids long. From germline, CDR1 is SGHRS and CDR2 YFSETQ. CDR3 region: CASGYSGSGIDTQYF. The CDR3 nucleotides are TGCGCCAGCGGATATAGCGGGAGTGGTATAGATACGCAGTATTTT.

The chain has TRBV7-6 and TRBJ2-3, with a possible D match to TRBD1 (5 bases). CDR1 is SGHVS and CDR2 is FNYEAQ in the germline V gene. The V end lost 2 bases, the J end lost 2 bases, and 11 bases lay between the germline ends. This CDR3 is 15 amino acids long. CDR3 sequence: CASSLFVGLTDTQYF. CDR3 in DNA: TGTGCCAGCAGCTTATTCGTGGGGCTCACAGATACGCAGTATTTT.

This clonotype was detected only a few times. The chain joins TRBV4-3 to TRBJ2-5; no reliable D call. This CDR3 region has 14 residues. V was clipped by 6 bases and J by 2 bases, with 13 bases between them. Per the germline V gene, CDR1 is LGHNA and CDR2 is YSLEER. The CDR3 nucleotides are TGCGCCAGCAGTCACGACGTTGGGCAAGAGACCCAGTACTTC. Amino acids: CASSHDVGQETQYF.

V usage is TRBV7-8 and J usage is TRBJ1-4, with a weak D call TRBD1 (6 bases). Germline lookup yields CDR1 SGHVS and CDR2 FQNEAQ. The CDR3 is 17 amino acids. V was trimmed by 0 bases and J by 2 bases, leaving 13 bases between them. CDR3 coding DNA: TGTGCCAGCAGCTTAGCATTCCGGGGGCTGACTAATGAAAAACTGTTTTTT. This translates into CASSLAFRGLTNEKLFF.

A few counts support this clonotype. The chain employs TRBV27 and TRBJ1-5, with no clear D. The CDR3 has 12 amino acids. V was shortened by 8 bases and J by 4 bases, with 9 bases between the two germline ends. Germline lookup yields CDR1 MNHEY and CDR2 SMNVEV (reference sequence). The CDR3 nucleotides read TGTGCCAGCGCCGACCCGAATCAGCCCCAGCATTTT. This translates into CASADPNQPQHF.

This clonotype was observed a few times. The chain has TRBV24-1 and TRBJ2-1; 7 nucleotides agree with TRBD1. This CDR3 is built from 14 residues. Trimming removed 9 bases from V and 3 bases from J; junction bases left unmatched: 7. The V gene's germline CDR1 is KGHDR and CDR2 SFDVKD. Written as DNA, the CDR3 is TGTGCCACCGGGATCGGGACAGACTACAATGAGCAGTTCTTC. Translating gives CATGIGTDYNEQFF.

This sequence joins TRBV6-5 and TRBJ2-3; D gene ambiguous. Trimming cost V 2 bases and J 5 bases, with 8 bases left between them. The CDR3 runs to 13 residues. Germline V gene data show CDR1 as MNHEY and CDR2 as SVGAGI. CDR3 amino acids: CASSYTWGDTQYF. CDR3 DNA: TGTGCCAGCAGTTACACCTGGGGAGATACGCAGTATTTT.

The V and J genes are TRBV5-1 and TRBJ2-7, with D perhaps being TRBD1 or TRBD2 (5 bases each). Germline assignment: CDR1 SGHRS and CDR2 YFSETQ. This CDR3 is built from 15 residues. V shed 0 bases and J shed 5 bases, with 15 bases lying between them. The CDR3 DNA is TGCGCCAGCAGCTTGGAGGGCGAGGGGTGGGACGAGCAGTACTTC. Amino acid sequence: CASSLEGEGWDEQYF.

For this clonotype: Mismatch with germline at one junction end may stem from a read error. The genes are TRBV6-6 and TRBJ2-1; the D is unclear. The CDR3 runs to 12 residues. The V gene's germline CDR1 is MNHNY and CDR2 SVGAGI (reference sequence). The CDR3: CASSPLIGERFF. The CDR3 nucleotides are TGTGCCAGCAGTCCACTTATAGGTGAGCGGTTCTTC.

The chain links TRBV12-5 to TRBJ2-7; D perhaps matches TRBD1 (6 bases). The germline gives CDR1 LGHNT, CDR2 FRNRAP. The CDR3 runs to 15 residues. The V end lost 1 base, the J end lost 3 bases, and 13 bases lay between the germline ends. The CDR3 coding sequence is TGTGCTAGTGGTTTGGCACAGGGCCCCGGCTACGAGCAGTACTTC. Translated, it gives CASGLAQGPGYEQYF.

This clonotype was seen more than once but under ten times. V is TRBV29-1 and J is TRBJ2-2; 7 bases map to TRBD1. Trimming removed 8 bases from V and 4 bases from J; junction bases left unmatched: 7. Germline loops: CDR1 SQVTM, CDR2 ANQGSEA. This CDR3 is built from 13 residues. In nucleotides, the CDR3 is TGCAGCTACGACAGGGTTGGCACCGGGGAGCTGTTTTTT. Translating gives CSYDRVGTGELFF.

The CDR3 region has the DNA TGTGCCAGCAGCTTAGAGACTAGCGGGAGTCATACGCAGTATTTT. This gives the protein CASSLETSGSHTQYF. V is TRBV7-8 and J is TRBJ2-3, with 12 bases matching TRBD2. The CDR3 is 15 residues long. V shed 1 base and J 7 bases; nucleotides not matched to a gene: 3. Germline V gene sequence: CDR1 SGHVS, CDR2 FQNEAQ.